The text below deals with one T cell receptor (beta chain). This sample was taken from a study of blood T cell repertoires in COVID-19. TCRdb's table, derived via immunoSEQ multiplex PCR, lists solely in-frame clones and lacks some. The sample has over 150,000 clones; around four fifths are singletons. The sequencing input was peripheral blood. The sequence derives from a human donor with acute or convalescent COVID-19. The donor label of this sample is uncertain.

CDR3 loop: CASSQDGTSGLYEQYF. Written as DNA, the CDR3 is TGCGCCAGCAGCCAAGACGGGACTAGCGGCCTCTACGAGCAGTACTTC. This rearrangement joins TRBV4-3 to TRBJ2-7, with TRBD2 matching over 11 bases. Germline assignment: CDR1 LGHNA and CDR2 YSLEER. The J segment lost 3 bases and the V segment lost 0 bases, leaving 4 bases of the junction unmatched. CDR3 length: 16 amino acids.